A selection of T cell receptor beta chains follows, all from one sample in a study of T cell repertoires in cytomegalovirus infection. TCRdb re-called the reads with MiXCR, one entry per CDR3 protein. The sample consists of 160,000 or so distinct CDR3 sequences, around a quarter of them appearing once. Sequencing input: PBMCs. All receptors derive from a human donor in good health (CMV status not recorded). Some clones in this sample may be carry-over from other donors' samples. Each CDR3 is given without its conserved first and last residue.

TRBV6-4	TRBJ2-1	ASSSGRAVAYNEQF
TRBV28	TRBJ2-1	ASSLNRNEQF
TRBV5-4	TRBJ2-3	ASTQGGARSTDTQY
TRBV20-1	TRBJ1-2	SASGGIGASYGYT
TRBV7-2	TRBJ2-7	ASSFSPVRAYEQY
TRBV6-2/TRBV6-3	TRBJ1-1	ASRTSGVTEAF
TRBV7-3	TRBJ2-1	ASSLGDPNEQF
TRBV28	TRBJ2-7	ASSQQGIEQY
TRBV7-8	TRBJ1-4	ASSYSTGGNEKLF
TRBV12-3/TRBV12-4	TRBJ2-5	ASSFDRGQETQY
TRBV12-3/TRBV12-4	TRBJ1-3	AISPQQGNSGNTIY
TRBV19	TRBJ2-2	ASSRLVDRGQDGELF
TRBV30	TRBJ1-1	AWRRQGNSPNTEAF
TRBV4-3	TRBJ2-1	ASSQDYSGRGINEQF
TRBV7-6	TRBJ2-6	ASSWAEGSGANVLT
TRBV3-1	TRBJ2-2	ASSHSTGGFTGELF
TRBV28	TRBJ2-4	ASSLMVGQPAQ
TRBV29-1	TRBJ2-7	SVGPSGSGEQY
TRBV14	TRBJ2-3	ASSQERTGSDTQY
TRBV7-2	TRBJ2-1	ASSLGSGPYNEQF
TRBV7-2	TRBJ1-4	ASSSGQGYEKLF
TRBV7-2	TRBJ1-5	ASSLVLTGNQPQH
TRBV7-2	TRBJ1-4	ASSSTGFDEKLF
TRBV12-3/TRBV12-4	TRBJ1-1	ASSFVRGRTEAF
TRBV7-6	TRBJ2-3	ASSPERDTQY
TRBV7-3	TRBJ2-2	ASSLTSGGPGELF
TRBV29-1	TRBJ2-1	SVVGLAGGLYNEQF
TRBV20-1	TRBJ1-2	SASRLQLLDGYT
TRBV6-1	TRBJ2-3	ASRYTGEGMQY
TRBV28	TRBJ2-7	ASSLGLNSYEQY
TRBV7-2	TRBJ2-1	ASTESGRSYNEQF
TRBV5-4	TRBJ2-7	ASSMDRGDYEQY
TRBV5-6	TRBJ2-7	ASSLGLAPYEQY
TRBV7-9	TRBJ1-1	ASSLVQGKNTEAF
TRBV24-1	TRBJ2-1	ATSDFGQGASNEQF
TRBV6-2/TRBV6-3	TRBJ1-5	ASSYPPWPQH
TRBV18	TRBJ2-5	ASSPLTGGSPQETQY
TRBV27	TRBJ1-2	ASRTQGANYGYT
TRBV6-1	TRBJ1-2	ASRPGQGTGYT
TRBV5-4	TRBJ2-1	ASRRGGSVVREQF
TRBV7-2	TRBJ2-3	ASSVGDTQY
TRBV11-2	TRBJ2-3	ASSLVSQGPDTQY
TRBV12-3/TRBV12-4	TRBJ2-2	ASSFQGQTGELF
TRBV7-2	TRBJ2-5	ASSLDSGSQETQY
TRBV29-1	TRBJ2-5	SVEDSILAGMRETQY
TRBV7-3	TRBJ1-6	ASSETGGSNSPLH
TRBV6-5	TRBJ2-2	ASSLSPGTTGNTGELF
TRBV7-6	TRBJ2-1	ASSFYAGVTYNEQF
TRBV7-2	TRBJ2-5	ASRLAETQY
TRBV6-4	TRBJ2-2	ASKGTSGSAGELF
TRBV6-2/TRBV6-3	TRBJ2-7	ASRWSGTGVYEQY
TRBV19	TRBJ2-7	ASSNTGGRPYEQY
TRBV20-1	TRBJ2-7	SASSLSGSSYEQY
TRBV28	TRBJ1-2	ASTEGRTEDGYT
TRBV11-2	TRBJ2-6	ASSLVHKGDSGANVLT